This T cell receptor beta chain was found in a study of blood T cells in healthy people across ages. Findings and caveats of the study: Naive T cell percentage and TCR beta diversity correlated strongly. The study regarded diversity estimates from one million T cells as underestimates. TCR beta diversity per million T cells fell roughly linearly with age.

A second PCR of roughly 7 to 11 cycles used a sample-barcoded 5' primer and a J-beta primer mix. Each cDNA molecule, via a template-switch adaptor with 12 random nucleotides, was tagged. TCRdb itself ran the 5' RACE reads through MiXCR, one entry per CDR3 protein. The repertoire includes under 800,000 distinct CDR3 sequences, about 21% of them detected once, and about 3.6% sits in the top ten. CDR1 and CDR2 from the germline V gene are MNHNS and SASEGT. The V end was cut by 7 bases, the J end by 5 bases, with 12 bases between. The CDR3 has 13 residues. In its sample, this clonotype was seen once. Its matching antigen is unknown.

Sequencing was done on a sample of blood. The receptor was isolated from a man between 65 and 79 years old in good health. This chain uses TRBV6-1 with TRBJ1-5, with unresolved D. Here the CDR3 reads CASTVREYQPQHF. CDR3 coding DNA: TGTGCCAGCACGGTGCGGGAGTATCAGCCCCAGCATTTT.